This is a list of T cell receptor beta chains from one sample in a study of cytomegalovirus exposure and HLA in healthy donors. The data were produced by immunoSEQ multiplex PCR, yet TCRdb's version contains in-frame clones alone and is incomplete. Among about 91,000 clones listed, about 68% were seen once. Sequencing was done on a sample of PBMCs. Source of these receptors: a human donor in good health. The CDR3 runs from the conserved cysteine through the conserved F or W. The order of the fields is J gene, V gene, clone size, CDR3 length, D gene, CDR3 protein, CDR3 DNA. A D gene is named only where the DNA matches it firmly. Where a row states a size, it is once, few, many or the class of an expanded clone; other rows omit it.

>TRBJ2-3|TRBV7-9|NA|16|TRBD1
CASSLGQGAMGDTQYF
TGTGCCAGCAGCTTAGGACAGGGGGCGATGGGAGATACGCAGTATTTT
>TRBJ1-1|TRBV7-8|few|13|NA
CASSFGMNTEAFF
TGTGCCAGCAGCTTCGGGATGAACACTGAAGCTTTCTTT
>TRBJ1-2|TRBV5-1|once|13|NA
CASSVQQGNGYTF
TGCGCCAGCAGCGTACAACAGGGAAATGGCTACACCTTC
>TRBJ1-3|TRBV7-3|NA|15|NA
CASSPGGLTGNTIYF
TGTGCCAGCAGCCCGGGGGGACTTACTGGAAACACCATATATTTT
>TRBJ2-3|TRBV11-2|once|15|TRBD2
CASSRRGGGTDTQYF
TGTGCCAGCAGCCGACGCGGGGGGGGCACAGATACGCAGTATTTT
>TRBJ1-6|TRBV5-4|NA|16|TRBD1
CASSPGQGLYNSPLHF
TGTGCCAGCAGCCCGGGACAGGGTCTATACAATTCACCCCTCCACTTT
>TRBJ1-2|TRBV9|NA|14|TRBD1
CASSVGQGVYGYTF
TGTGCCAGCAGCGTAGGACAGGGAGTCTATGGCTACACCTTC
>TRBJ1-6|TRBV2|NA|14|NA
CASSDRAGASPLHF
TGTGCCAGCAGTGATAGGGCAGGGGCCTCACCCCTCCACTTT
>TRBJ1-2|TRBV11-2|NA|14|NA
CASSRTGKRDGYTF
TGTGCCAGCAGCCGTACAGGGAAGAGGGATGGCTACACCTTC
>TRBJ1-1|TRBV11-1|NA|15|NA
CASSLIQGVGAEAFF
TGTGCCAGCAGCTTGATACAGGGCGTTGGGGCTGAAGCTTTCTTT
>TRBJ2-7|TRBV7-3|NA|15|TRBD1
CASSLTGQEPYEQYF
TGTGCCAGCAGCTTGACCGGACAGGAGCCCTACGAGCAGTACTTC
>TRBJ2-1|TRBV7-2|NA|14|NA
CASSLGPQGFFRFF
TGTGCCAGCAGCTTAGGGCCCCAGGGGTTCTTTCGGTTCTTC
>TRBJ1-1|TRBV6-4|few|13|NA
CASSDIRGTEAFF
TGTGCCAGCAGTGACATCAGGGGTACTGAAGCTTTCTTT
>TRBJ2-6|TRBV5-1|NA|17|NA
CASSPLGGGLGANVLTF
TGCGCCAGCAGCCCGTTAGGGGGGGGCCTTGGGGCCAACGTCCTGACTTTC
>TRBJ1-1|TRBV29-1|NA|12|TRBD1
CSVWGTGDEAFF
TGCAGCGTTTGGGGGACAGGAGATGAAGCTTTCTTT
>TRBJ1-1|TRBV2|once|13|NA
CASSEDRNTEAFF
TGTGCCAGCAGTGAGGACAGGAACACTGAAGCTTTCTTT
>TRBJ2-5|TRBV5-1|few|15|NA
CASSLAEQGMETQYF
TGCGCCAGCAGCTTGGCCGAGCAGGGGATGGAGACCCAGTACTTC
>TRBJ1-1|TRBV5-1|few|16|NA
CASSLRGSGSNTEAFF
TGCGCCAGCAGCTTAAGGGGCTCCGGCTCGAACACTGAAGCTTTCTTT
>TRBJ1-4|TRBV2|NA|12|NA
CASSELREKLFF
TGTGCCAGCAGTGAATTGCGTGAAAAACTGTTTTTT
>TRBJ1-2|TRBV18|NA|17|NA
CASSPDREGVRYYGYTF
TGTGCCAGCTCACCGGACCGGGAGGGGGTGCGGTACTATGGCTACACCTTC
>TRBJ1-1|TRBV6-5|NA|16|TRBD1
CASSYFLTGVNTEAFF
TGTGCCAGCAGTTACTTTCTGACAGGGGTGAACACTGAAGCTTTCTTT
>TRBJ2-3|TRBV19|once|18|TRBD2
CATQPSRGGISGTDTQYF
TGTGCCACCCAGCCCTCGCGGGGGGGCATATCGGGCACAGATACGCAGTATTTT
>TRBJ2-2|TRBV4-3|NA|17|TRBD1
CASSLHSGGSHTGELFF
TGCGCCAGCAGCCTTCATTCAGGGGGCTCACACACCGGGGAGCTGTTTTTT
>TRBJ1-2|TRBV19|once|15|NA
CASTPRGGSNYGYTF
TGTGCCAGTACCCCCCGCGGGGGCTCCAACTATGGCTACACCTTC
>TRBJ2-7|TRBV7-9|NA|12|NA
CASSLNQGEQYF
TGTGCCAGCAGCTTAAATCAGGGGGAGCAGTACTTC
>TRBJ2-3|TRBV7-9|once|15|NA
CASSYAQGITDTQYF
TGTGCCAGCAGCTACGCACAGGGTATCACAGATACGCAGTATTTT
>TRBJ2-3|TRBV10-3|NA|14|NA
CAISELRATDTQYF
TGTGCCATCAGTGAGCTCAGGGCTACAGATACGCAGTATTTT
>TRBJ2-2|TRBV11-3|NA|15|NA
CASSLAAGNTGELFF
TGTGCCAGCAGCTTAGCGGCGGGGAACACCGGGGAGCTGTTTTTT